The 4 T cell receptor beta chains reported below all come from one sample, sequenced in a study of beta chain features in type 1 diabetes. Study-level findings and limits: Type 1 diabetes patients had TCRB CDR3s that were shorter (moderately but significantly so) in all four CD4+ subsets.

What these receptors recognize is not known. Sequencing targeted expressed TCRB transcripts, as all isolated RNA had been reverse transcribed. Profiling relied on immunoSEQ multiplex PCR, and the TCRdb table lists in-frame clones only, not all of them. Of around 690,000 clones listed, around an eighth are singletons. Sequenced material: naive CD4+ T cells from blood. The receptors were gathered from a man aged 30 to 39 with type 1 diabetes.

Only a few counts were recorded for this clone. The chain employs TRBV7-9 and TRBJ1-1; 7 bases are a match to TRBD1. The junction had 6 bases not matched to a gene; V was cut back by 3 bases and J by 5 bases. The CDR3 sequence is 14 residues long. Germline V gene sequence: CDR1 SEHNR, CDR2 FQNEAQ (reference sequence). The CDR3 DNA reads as TGTGCCAGCAGCTTGACAGGGCCAGAAACTGAAGCTTTCTTT. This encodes CASSLTGPETEAFF.

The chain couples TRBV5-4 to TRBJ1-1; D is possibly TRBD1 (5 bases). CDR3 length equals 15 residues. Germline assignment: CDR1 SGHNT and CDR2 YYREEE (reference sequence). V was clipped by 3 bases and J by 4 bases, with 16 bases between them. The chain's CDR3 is CASSSTLGGGTEAFF. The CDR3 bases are TGTGCCAGCAGCTCCACCTTGGGGGGGGGCACTGAAGCTTTCTTT.

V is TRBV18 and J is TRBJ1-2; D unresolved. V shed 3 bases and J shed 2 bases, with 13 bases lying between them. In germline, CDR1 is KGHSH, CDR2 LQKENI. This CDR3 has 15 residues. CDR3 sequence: CASSPPAGWNYGYTF. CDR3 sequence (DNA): TGTGCCAGCTCACCTCCCGCCGGGTGGAACTATGGCTACACCTTC.

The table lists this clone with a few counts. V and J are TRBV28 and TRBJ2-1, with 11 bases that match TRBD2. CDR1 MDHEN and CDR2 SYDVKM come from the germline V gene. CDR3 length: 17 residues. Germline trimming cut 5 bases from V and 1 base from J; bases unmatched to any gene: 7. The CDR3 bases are TGTGCCAGCAGTCCCGGGACTAGCGGTCCTTCCTACAATGAGCAGTTCTTC. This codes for CASSPGTSGPSYNEQFF.